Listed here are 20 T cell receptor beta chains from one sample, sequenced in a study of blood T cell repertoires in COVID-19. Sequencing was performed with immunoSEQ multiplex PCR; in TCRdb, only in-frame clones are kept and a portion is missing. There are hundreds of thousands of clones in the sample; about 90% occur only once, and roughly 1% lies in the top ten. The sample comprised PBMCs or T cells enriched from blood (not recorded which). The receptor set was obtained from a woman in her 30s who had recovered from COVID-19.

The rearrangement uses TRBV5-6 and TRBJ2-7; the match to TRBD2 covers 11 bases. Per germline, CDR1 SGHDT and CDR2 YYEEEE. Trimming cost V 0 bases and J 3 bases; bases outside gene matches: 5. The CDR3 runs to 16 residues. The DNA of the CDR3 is TGTGCCAGCAGCTTGGGACTAGCGGGGAAAAGCTACGAGCAGTACTTC. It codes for CASSLGLAGKSYEQYF. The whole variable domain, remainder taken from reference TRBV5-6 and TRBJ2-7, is DAGVTQSPTHLIKTRGQQVTLRCSPKSGHDTVSWYQQALGQGPQFIFQYYEEEERQRGNFPDRFSGHQFPNYSSELNVNALLLGDSALYLCASSLGLAGKSYEQYFGPGTRLTVT.

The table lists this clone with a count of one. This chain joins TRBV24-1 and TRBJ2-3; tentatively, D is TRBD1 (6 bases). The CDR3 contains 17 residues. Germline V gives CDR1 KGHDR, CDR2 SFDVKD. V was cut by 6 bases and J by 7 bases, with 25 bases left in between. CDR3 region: CATSPRRDNLDLNTQYF. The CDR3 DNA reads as TGTGCCACCAGTCCTCGCCGGGACAACTTGGACCTAAATACGCAGTATTTT.

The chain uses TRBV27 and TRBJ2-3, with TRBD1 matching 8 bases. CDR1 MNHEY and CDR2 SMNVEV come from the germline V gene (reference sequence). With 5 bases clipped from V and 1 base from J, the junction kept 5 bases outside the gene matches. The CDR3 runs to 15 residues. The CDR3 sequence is CASSGPGQGTDTQYF. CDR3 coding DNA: TGTGCCAGCAGTGGCCCGGGACAGGGCACAGATACGCAGTATTTT.

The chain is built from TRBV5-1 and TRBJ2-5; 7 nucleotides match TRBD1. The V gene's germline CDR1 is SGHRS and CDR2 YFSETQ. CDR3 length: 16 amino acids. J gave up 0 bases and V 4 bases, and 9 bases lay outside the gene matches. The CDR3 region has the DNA TGCGCCAGCAGCGCCTTAACCACAGGGGACCAAGAGACCCAGTACTTC. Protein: CASSALTTGDQETQYF.

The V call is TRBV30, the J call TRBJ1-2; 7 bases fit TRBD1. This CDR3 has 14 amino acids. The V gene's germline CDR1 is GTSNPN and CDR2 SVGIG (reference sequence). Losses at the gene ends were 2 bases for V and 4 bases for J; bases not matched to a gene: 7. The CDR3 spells CAWSKDRDSYGYTF. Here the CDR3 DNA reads TGTGCCTGGAGTAAGGACCGGGACAGCTATGGCTACACCTTC. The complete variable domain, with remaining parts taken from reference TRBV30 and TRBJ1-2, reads SQTIHQWPATLVQPVGSPLSLECTVEGTSNPNLYWYRQAAGRGLQLLFYSVGIGQISSEVPQNLSASRPQDRQFILSSKKLLLSDSGFYLCAWSKDRDSYGYTFGSGTRLTVV.

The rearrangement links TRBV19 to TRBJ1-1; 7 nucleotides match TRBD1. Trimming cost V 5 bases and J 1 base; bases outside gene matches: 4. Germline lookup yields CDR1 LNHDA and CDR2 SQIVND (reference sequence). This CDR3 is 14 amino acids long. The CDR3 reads CASSVDRENTEAFF. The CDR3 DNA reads TGTGCCAGTAGTGTCGACAGGGAGAACACTGAAGCTTTCTTT.

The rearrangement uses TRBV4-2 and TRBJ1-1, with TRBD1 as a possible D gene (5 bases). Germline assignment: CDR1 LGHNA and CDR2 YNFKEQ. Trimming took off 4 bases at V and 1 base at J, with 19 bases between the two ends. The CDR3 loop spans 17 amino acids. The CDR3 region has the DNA TGTGCCAGCAGCCCTTCGGCCAGGGTGGGAGGGAACACTGAAGCTTTCTTT. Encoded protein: CASSPSARVGGNTEAFF.

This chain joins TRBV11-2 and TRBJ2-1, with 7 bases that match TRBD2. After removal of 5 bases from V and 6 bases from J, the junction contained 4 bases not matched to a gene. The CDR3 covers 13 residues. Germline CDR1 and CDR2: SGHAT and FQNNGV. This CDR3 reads CASSPTGGNEQFF. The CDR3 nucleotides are TGTGCCAGCAGCCCAACGGGGGGCAATGAGCAGTTCTTC.

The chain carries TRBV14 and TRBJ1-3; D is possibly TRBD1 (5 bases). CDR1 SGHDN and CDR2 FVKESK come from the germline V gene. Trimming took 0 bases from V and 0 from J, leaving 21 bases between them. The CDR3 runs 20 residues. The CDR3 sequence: CASSQDLTVTSPSSGNTIYF. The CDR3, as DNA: TGTGCCAGCAGCCAAGATTTGACAGTGACTTCACCCAGCTCTGGAAACACCATATATTTT.

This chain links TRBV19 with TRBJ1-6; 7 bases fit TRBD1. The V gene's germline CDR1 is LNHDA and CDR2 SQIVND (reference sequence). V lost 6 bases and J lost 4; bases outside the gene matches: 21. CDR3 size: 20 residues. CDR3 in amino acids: CASSRQGLLDNSNYNSPLHF. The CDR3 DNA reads TGTGCCAGTAGCAGACAGGGCTTGCTTGATAATTCGAATTATAATTCACCCCTCCACTTT. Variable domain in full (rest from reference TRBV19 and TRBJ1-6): DGGITQSPKYLFRKEGQNVTLSCEQNLNHDAMYWYRQDPGQGLRLIYYSQIVNDFQKGDIAEGYSVSREKKESFPLTVTSAQKNPTAFYLCASSRQGLLDNSNYNSPLHFGNGTRLTVT.

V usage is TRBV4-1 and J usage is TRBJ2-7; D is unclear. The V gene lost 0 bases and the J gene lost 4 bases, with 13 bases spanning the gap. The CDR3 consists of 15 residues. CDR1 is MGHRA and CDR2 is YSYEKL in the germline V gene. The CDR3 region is CASSQDERRSYEQYF. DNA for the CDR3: TGCGCCAGCAGCCAAGATGAGCGACGCTCTTACGAGCAGTACTTC.

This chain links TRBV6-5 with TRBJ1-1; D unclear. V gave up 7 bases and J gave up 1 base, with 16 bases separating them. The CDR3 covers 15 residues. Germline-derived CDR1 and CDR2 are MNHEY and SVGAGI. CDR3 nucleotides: TGTGCCAGCACAGTTTCGCTTACGGGGAACACTGAAGCTTTCTTT. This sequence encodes CASTVSLTGNTEAFF.

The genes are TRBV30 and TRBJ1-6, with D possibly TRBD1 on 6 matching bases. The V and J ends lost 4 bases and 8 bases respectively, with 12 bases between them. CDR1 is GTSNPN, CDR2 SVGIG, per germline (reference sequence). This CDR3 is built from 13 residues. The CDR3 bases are TGTGCCTGGAATCAACAGGGATATTCACCCCTCCACTTT. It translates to CAWNQQGYSPLHF.

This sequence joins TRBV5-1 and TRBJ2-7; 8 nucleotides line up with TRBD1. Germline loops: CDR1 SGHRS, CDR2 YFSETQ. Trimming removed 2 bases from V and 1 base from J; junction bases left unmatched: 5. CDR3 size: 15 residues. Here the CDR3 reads CASSFDNRGSYEQYF. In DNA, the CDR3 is TGCGCCAGCAGCTTCGACAACAGGGGGTCCTACGAGCAGTACTTC.

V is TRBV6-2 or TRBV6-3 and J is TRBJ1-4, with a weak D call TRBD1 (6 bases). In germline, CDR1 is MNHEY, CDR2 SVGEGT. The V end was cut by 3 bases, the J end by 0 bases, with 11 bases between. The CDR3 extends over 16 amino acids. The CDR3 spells CASSYGEGATNEKLFF. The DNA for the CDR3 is TGTGCCAGCAGTTATGGAGAGGGGGCAACTAATGAAAAACTGTTTTTT.

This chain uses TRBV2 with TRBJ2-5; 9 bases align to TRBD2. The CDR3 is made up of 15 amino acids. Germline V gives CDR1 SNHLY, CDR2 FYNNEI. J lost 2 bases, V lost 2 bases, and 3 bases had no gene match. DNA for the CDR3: TGTGCCAGCAGTGAACTAGCGGGAATACAAGAGACCCAGTACTTC. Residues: CASSELAGIQETQYF.

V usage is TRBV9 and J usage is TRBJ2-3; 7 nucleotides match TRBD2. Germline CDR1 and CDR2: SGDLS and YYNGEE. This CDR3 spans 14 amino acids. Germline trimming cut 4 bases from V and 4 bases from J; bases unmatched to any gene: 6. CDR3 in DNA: TGTGCCAGCAGCCCCCGACTAGCTCCAGATACGCAGTATTTT. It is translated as CASSPRLAPDTQYF.

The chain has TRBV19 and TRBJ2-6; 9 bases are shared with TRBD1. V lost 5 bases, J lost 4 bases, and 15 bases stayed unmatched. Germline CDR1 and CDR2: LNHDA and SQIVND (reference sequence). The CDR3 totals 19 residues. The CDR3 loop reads CASSPGTGIGARGANVLTF. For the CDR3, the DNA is TGTGCCAGTAGTCCTGGGACAGGGATCGGTGCGAGGGGGGCCAACGTCCTGACTTTC.

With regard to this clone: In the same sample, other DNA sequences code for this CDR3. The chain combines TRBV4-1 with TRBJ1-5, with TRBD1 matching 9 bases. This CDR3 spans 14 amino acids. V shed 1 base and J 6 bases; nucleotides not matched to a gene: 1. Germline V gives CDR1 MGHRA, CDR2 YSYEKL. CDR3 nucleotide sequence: TGCGCCAGCAGCCAAGGACAGGGGGGTCAGCCCCAGCATTTT. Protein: CASSQGQGGQPQHF.

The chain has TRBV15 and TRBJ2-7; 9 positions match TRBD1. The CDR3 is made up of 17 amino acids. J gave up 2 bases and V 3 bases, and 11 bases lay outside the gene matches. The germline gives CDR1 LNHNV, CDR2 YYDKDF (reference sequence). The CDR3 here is CATSRVLGTGSTYEQYF. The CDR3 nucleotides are TGTGCCACCAGCAGGGTCCTTGGGACAGGGTCTACCTACGAGCAGTACTTC. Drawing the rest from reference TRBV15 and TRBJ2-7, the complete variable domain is DAMVIQNPRYQVTQFGKPVTLSCSQTLNHNVMYWYQQKSSQAPKLLFHYYDKDFNNEADTPDNFQSRRPNTSFCFLDIRSPGLGDTAMYLCATSRVLGTGSTYEQYFGPGTRLTVT.